Presented here are 17 T cell receptor beta chains from one specimen sequenced in a study of blood T cell repertoires in COVID-19 (dated by TCRdb to about 2020). The library came from the immunoSEQ multiplex PCR assay. The source is immuneACCESS, and TCRdb retained only in-frame sequences with V and J called. Part of the clones is not carried over; for the studies checked, unresolved V genes explain less than half of this, and the remainder is unexplained. The sample yields about 670,000 clones; 85% to 90% were counted once. Over 0.2% of the sample rests with the top ten. The specimen sequenced was peripheral blood. The receptors were gathered from a woman between 18 and 29 years old with acute or convalescent COVID-19.

The chain couples TRBV7-9 to TRBJ1-2, with 9 bases aligning to TRBD1. The CDR3 spans 16 residues. V lost 8 bases to trimming and J lost 3 bases; unmatched junction nucleotides: 13. CDR1 is SEHNR, CDR2 FQNEAQ, per germline (reference sequence). Here the CDR3 reads CASLTSGQGFYYGYTF. DNA for the CDR3: TGTGCCAGCCTTACTTCAGGACAGGGGTTTTACTATGGCTACACCTTC. The full variable domain, rest sourced from reference TRBV7-9 and TRBJ1-2, is DTGVSQNPRHKITKRGQNVTFRCDPISEHNRLYWYRQTLGQGPEFLTYFQNEAQLEKSRLLSDRFSAERPKGSFSTLEIQRTEQGDSAMYLCASLTSGQGFYYGYTFGSGTRLTVV.

This clone showed up just a few times. The genes are TRBV6-4 and TRBJ1-2; D may be TRBD1 (5 bases). Looked up from germline, CDR1 is MRHNA and CDR2 is SNTAGT. Trimming cost V 2 bases and J 5 bases, with 9 bases left between them. The CDR3 covers 13 residues. CDR3 in amino acids: CASSDGDSYGYTF. The CDR3 DNA sequence: TGTGCCAGCAGTGACGGTGACAGTTATGGCTACACCTTC.

The rearrangement links TRBV9 to TRBJ1-2; 7 positions match TRBD1. The CDR3 is 13 residues long. Trimming removed 6 bases from V and 8 bases from J; junction bases left unmatched: 10. CDR1 is SGDLS, CDR2 YYNGEE, per germline. The CDR3 coding sequence is TGTGCCAGCACCTCCCCAGAGACAGGGGGCTACACCTTC. Residues: CASTSPETGGYTF. The variable domain in full, with the rest retrieved from reference TRBV9 and TRBJ1-2, is DSGVTQTPKHLITATGQRVTLRCSPRSGDLSVYWYQQSLDQGLQFLIQYYNGEERAKGNILERFSAQQFPDLHSELNLSSLELGDSALYFCASTSPETGGYTFGSGTRLTVV.

This rearrangement joins TRBV2 to TRBJ2-5; 7 bases agree with TRBD1. The CDR3 spans 13 residues. Trimming cost V 7 bases and J 7 bases; bases outside gene matches: 9. CDR1 is SNHLY and CDR2 is FYNNEI in the germline V gene. CDR3 nucleotide sequence: TGTGCCAGCACGGACAGGCCCCGGGGGACCCAGTACTTC. Its protein product is CASTDRPRGTQYF.

The chain is built from TRBV4-1 and TRBJ1-5; a possible D gene is TRBD1 (5 bases). This CDR3 has 14 residues. Trimming stripped 0 bases from V and 7 bases from J, with 10 bases between. Germline CDR1 and CDR2: MGHRA and YSYEKL. CDR3 DNA sequence: TGCGCCAGCAGCCAAGACGGGTGGGGCCAGCCCCAGCATTTT. It is translated as CASSQDGWGQPQHF.

The chain has TRBV12-3 or TRBV12-4 and TRBJ1-2, with TRBD1 matching 8 bases. This CDR3 has 13 residues. The junction had 2 bases not matched to a gene; V was cut back by 4 bases and J by 4 bases. The CDR3 DNA reads TGTGCCAGCAGTTACGGACAGGGCTATGGCTACACCTTC. Protein sequence: CASSYGQGYGYTF.

V and J are TRBV3-1 (or the pseudogene TRBV3-2) and TRBJ2-1; no reliable D call. Germline V gene lookup returns CDR1 LGHDT and CDR2 YNNKEL (reference sequence). Trimming cost V 4 bases and J 8 bases, with 9 bases left between them. This CDR3 region has 12 residues. The CDR3: CASSPPADEQFF. The CDR3 region has the DNA TGTGCCAGCAGCCCCCCCGCGGATGAGCAGTTCTTC.

CDR3 sequence (DNA): TGTGCCAGCAGTCGGGACAGAACAAATCAGCCCCAGCATTTT. This gives the protein CASSRDRTNQPQHF. The chain links TRBV2 to TRBJ1-5, with TRBD1 matching over 7 bases. V dropped 5 bases and J dropped 4; count of bases not matched to a gene: 5. This CDR3 is built from 14 residues. The germline CDR1 and CDR2 sequences are SNHLY and FYNNEI. The variable domain in full, completed from reference TRBV2 and TRBJ1-5, reads EPEVTQTPSHQVTQMGQEVILRCVPISNHLYFYWYRQILGQKVEFLVSFYNNEISEKSEIFDDQFSVERPDGSNFTLKIRSTKLEDSAMYFCASSRDRTNQPQHFGDGTRLSIL.

This clone was seen once. This rearrangement joins TRBV30 to TRBJ2-7, with D possibly TRBD2 on 5 matching bases. The germline CDR1 and CDR2 sequences are GTSNPN and SVGIG (reference sequence). The CDR3 totals 12 residues. V was shortened by 8 bases and J by 1 base, with 12 bases between the two germline ends. CDR3 amino acids: CATEEESYEQYF. DNA for the CDR3: TGTGCCACAGAGGAGGAGTCCTACGAGCAGTACTTC. The variable domain in full, completed from reference TRBV30 and TRBJ2-7, reads SQTIHQWPATLVQPVGSPLSLECTVEGTSNPNLYWYRQAAGRGLQLLFYSVGIGQISSEVPQNLSASRPQDRQFILSSKKLLLSDSGFYLCATEEESYEQYFGPGTRLTVT.

DNA for the CDR3: TGTGCCACCAGCAGAGATTTAGTGGAGGGGCCCCTCACAGATACGCAGTATTTT. Its protein is CATSRDLVEGPLTDTQYF. The chain joins TRBV15 to TRBJ2-3, with D possibly being TRBD2 (6 bases). The length of the CDR3 is 18 residues. The V end lost 0 bases, the J end lost 2 bases, and 18 bases lay between the germline ends. Germline CDR1 reads LNHNV; CDR2 reads YYDKDF (reference sequence).

V usage is TRBV15 and J usage is TRBJ2-1; perhaps TRBD2 as D (5 bases). Germline V gene data show CDR1 as LNHNV and CDR2 as YYDKDF (reference sequence). The CDR3 covers 13 residues. The CDR3, as DNA: TGTGCAGCCTCGGGGTCCACCCCAAATGAGCAGTTCTTC. This encodes CAASGSTPNEQFF.

The chain joins TRBV7-3 to TRBJ2-3, with 7 bases identical to TRBD1. With 2 bases clipped from V and 2 bases from J, the junction kept 1 base outside the gene matches. There are 14 residues in the CDR3. Germline-derived CDR1 and CDR2 are SGHTA and FQGTGA. The CDR3 loop reads CASSLGTATDTQYF. In DNA form, the CDR3 reads TGTGCCAGCAGCTTAGGGACAGCCACAGATACGCAGTATTTT.

The genes are TRBV5-1 and TRBJ1-4; TRBD1 matches 11 bases. From germline, CDR1 is SGHRS and CDR2 YFSETQ. This CDR3 region has 14 residues. V dropped 4 bases and J dropped 7; count of bases not matched to a gene: 3. CDR3 bases: TGCGCCAGCAGCCGGACAGGGGGCAGTGAAAAACTGTTTTTT. This codes for CASSRTGGSEKLFF.

The chain is built from TRBV5-6 and TRBJ1-2; possibly TRBD1 for D (5 bases). The V end was cut by 7 bases, the J end by 3 bases, with 16 bases between. Germline CDR1 and CDR2: SGHDT and YYEEEE. The CDR3 spans 14 residues. DNA for the CDR3: TGTGCCAGCCGGACCTCAGGGACTGACTATGGCTACACCTTC. Protein: CASRTSGTDYGYTF.

In DNA form, the CDR3 reads TGTGCCAGCAGTCCCGGGACAACAAATCCAGCTAACTATGGCTACACCTTC. This sequence encodes CASSPGTTNPANYGYTF. V and J are TRBV28 and TRBJ1-2, with a weak D call TRBD1 (6 bases). The V and J ends lost 5 bases and 0 bases respectively, with 19 bases between them. The CDR3 is 17 residues long. Germline-derived CDR1 and CDR2 are MDHEN and SYDVKM.

The genes are TRBV7-8 and TRBJ2-7; D is unclear. Germline values: CDR1 SGHVS, CDR2 FQNEAQ. The CDR3 has 13 residues. Trimming took off 1 base at V and 4 bases at J, with 8 bases between the two ends. CDR3 sequence reads: CASSLEGRYEQYF. The CDR3, as DNA: TGTGCCAGCAGCTTAGAAGGCAGGTACGAGCAGTACTTC. The variable domain in full, with the rest retrieved from reference TRBV7-8 and TRBJ2-7, is GAGVSQSPRYKVAKRGQDVALRCDPISGHVSLFWYQQALGQGPEFLTYFQNEAQLDKSGLPSDRFFAERPEGSVSTLKIQRTQQEDSAVYLCASSLEGRYEQYFGPGTRLTVT.

This sequence joins TRBV30 and TRBJ1-6; unclear D gene. CDR1 is GTSNPN, CDR2 SVGIG, per germline (reference sequence). This CDR3 comprises 13 residues. V dropped 2 bases and J dropped 7 bases, with 9 bases sitting between them. CDR3 loop: CAWSHTGNSPLHF. The CDR3 DNA sequence: TGTGCCTGGAGTCATACCGGGAATTCACCCCTCCACTTT.